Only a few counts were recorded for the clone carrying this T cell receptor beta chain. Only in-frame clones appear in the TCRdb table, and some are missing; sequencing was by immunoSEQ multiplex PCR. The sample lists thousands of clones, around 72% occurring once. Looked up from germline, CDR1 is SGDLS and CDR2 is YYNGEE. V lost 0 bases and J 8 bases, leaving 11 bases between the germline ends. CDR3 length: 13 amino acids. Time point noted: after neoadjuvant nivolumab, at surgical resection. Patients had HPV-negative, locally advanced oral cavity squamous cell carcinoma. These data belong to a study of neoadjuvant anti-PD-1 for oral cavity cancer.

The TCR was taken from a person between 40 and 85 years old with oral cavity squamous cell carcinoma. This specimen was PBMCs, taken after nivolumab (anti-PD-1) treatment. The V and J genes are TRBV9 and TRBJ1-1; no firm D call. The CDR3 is CASSVGVGREAFF. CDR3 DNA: TGTGCCAGCAGCGTAGGGGTAGGGAGGGAAGCTTTCTTT.